This TCR beta chain was identified during a study of CD8 T cells in ankylosing spondylitis. Whole-study results and caveats: Clones tied to disease were said to be significantly enriched in matched ankylosing spondylitis synovial fluid. Disease-linked clones proved CD8+ and comparatively uncommon in peripheral blood. Past research had described some motif variants in reactive arthritis synovial fluid and blood.

TCRdb ran MiXCR on the 5' RACE reads and lists one entry per CDR3 protein. The repertoire has around 130,000 distinct CDR3 sequences, around 7% of them found once; the top ten carry 10% to 15%. This CDR3 comprises 14 residues. In germline, CDR1 is SGHDN, CDR2 FVKESK. V lost 4 bases and J lost 3, with 12 bases in between. About this clonotype: Its matching antigen is unknown.

The clonotype comes from a male donor with ankylosing spondylitis or in good health (not recorded which). The genes are TRBV14 and TRBJ1-2; a weak D match, TRBD1 (6 bases). Sequenced input: blood, either unsorted or a sorted T cell fraction (not recorded which). For the CDR3, the DNA is TGTGCCAGCAGCCGAGACAGGAACTACTATGGCTACACCTTC. This translates into CASSRDRNYYGYTF.